This entry concerns a single T cell receptor (beta chain). Its antigen is unknown. No much larger clone is present one base from it, and per-base qualities are unavailable. Receptor amplification or capture employed the immunoSEQ multiplex PCR assay. The multiplex PCR relied on a mix of 60 forward primers for TCR Vbeta segments and 13 reverse primers for TCR Jbeta segments. The CDR3 region of rearranged TCR beta genes was amplified from genomic DNA by a multiplex PCR assay. On the Illumina HiSeq System, the amplified TCR beta libraries were sequenced as 87-base-pair reads. The original pipeline was this. Across the 670 or so repertoires, a later analysis counted tens of millions of unique TCR beta chains, roughly 11 million of which were shared by at least two donors. A nearest-neighbor algorithm error-corrected the raw reads and collapsed the reads into unique sequences, merging closely related sequences to remove PCR and sequencing errors. V, D and J gene segments were assigned by aligning CDR3 sequences to IMGT reference sequences. For a sequence to be retained, a match of at least six nucleotides to both a V gene segment and a J gene segment was required. Rearrangements were called productive when the CDR3 lacked stop codons and stayed in frame with V and J; all others were non-productive. Following IMGT convention, CDR3 was defined as the stretch from the second conserved V-encoded cysteine to the conserved J-encoded phenylalanine. Sequences without an unambiguous match to a single V gene segment were excluded from the earlier analysis of 500 to 700 of the donors. In an earlier analysis of around 600 of the donors, V segments were called functional above 56.7% productive rearrangements and were called segregating when the between-donor standard deviation exceeded 5%. A statistical classification framework was built for diagnosing cytomegalovirus status from the catalog of TCR beta chain sequences. V and J gene assignment, in a later analysis, came from comparing TCR nucleotide sequences with IMGT/GENE-DB human TR gene sequences. The TCRdist pipeline was used in a later analysis to assign CDR3 sequences and most-parsimonious VDJ recombination scenarios. In a later analysis, every TCR beta chain was defined by the combination of its CDR3 amino acid sequence and its V-gene family, and reads without a unique V-gene family were dropped. A later analysis removed several hundred highly shared, low-generation-probability nucleotide sequences to deal with suspected cross-contamination and a sequencing artifact. In a later analysis, a clonal expansion index for each public chain was calculated from normalized within-repertoire ranks of inferred template counts. In a later analysis, generation probabilities were computed using a VDJ recombination model fitted to out-of-frame rearrangements, and the results were checked against IGoR. In a later analysis, TCR-TCR, TCR-HLA and TCR-CMV co-occurrence was scored with hypergeometric tests, and a repertoire-size bias correction was applied to TCR pairs. To estimate false discovery rates, a later analysis permuted the HLA or CMV assignments 20 times. A later analysis grouped co-occurring TCRs with DBSCAN, adding TCRdist sequence similarity when clustering within HLA-allele-positive subsets. Repertoires with fewer than 30,000 or more than 120,000 public chains were left out of co-occurrence clustering, as were a handful of repertoires with anomalous nucleotide sharing. What TCRdb holds here is the immuneACCESS table cut down to in-frame rearrangements. Part of the clones is not present; checked against another copy, under half of the missing clones reflect an unresolved V gene, and the others are unexplained. V, J and clone size are those of that table, while D and trimming were read from the DNA. The sample table shows around 190,000 clones, and under 80% are seen once. The ten largest account for about 5% of the sample.

This sample was taken from a study of cytomegalovirus exposure and HLA in healthy donors (dated 2017 in TCRdb). Looking at the study overall: According to an earlier analysis of 587 of the donors, 200 million or so T cells yielded 117 million unique TCR beta sequences and 276 Gb of sequence data. Approximately 300 gigabases of sequencing data and around 90 million unique TCR sequences made up an early release that covered several hundred HLA-typed donors. Among the approximately 400 genotyped donors, roughly 80% belonged to the genetic ancestry cluster associated with self-reported Caucasian donors. The study aimed to test whether cataloging public T cell receptors could reveal signatures of past pathogen exposure. Using immunosequencing, the study profiled T cell repertoires from 550 to 750 subjects and related those repertoires to cytomegalovirus serostatus. A separate validation cohort of roughly 110 different subjects was used in addition to the roughly 700-subject first cohort. High-throughput TCR immunosequencing, statistical association of individual TCRs with disease status, and machine learning were combined to predict cytomegalovirus infection status. A later analysis re-analyzed previously published TCR beta repertoires from 600 to 850 donors and added high-resolution HLA genotyping to study TCR occurrence patterns. Rather than using new phenotypic data, the later analysis identified candidate immune exposures from TCR beta sequences and from how often those sequences occurred across donors. An earlier analysis of approximately 640 of the donors applied high-throughput TCR beta sequencing to assess whether each TCR beta V gene segment acted as functional or pseudogenic. Alongside the repertoire data, information on donor age, sex, ethnicity and CMV serostatus was compiled. A later genetic analysis used genome-wide SNP genotypes for about 65% of the roughly 670 donors, treating that subset as a discovery cohort. Every repertoire in the discovery cohort had been generated on one and the same sequencing platform. HLA typing covered class I and class II loci at four-digit resolution. The number of typed donors differed by locus: about 620-630 for A, B, C, DRB1 and DQB1; some 500 for DQA1; approximately 610 for DPA1; and approximately 450 for DPB1. A handful of DR-DQ haplotypes were handled as single units for association and clustering because linkage in the cohort was strong. Among roughly 400 genotyped donors of the cohort, an average of 235,054 unique TCR beta nucleotide sequences were sequenced per donor, roughly a sixth of them non-productive.

Findings and caveats that apply to the study as a whole: Because some donors lacked HLA typing at each locus, the association tests relied only on the typed subset. A further reported finding was that TCR beta sequences accurately predicted the HLA-A and HLA-B alleles for most subjects in the first cohort. A group of highly shared sequence variants was considered likely to be a technical artifact of the sequencing pipeline. In this cohort, only TCR beta chains were sequenced, and detectable features were limited by the absence of alpha or paired-chain data. Linkage disequilibrium might explain the correlated functional status among segregating V segments, but an unknown experimental factor could not be excluded. The classifier was reported to diagnose cytomegalovirus status with high specificity and sensitivity in both the original and validation cohorts. The study gave a list of about 170 TCR beta chains associated with cytomegalovirus. Assigning TCR associations to individual alleles was difficult when HLA alleles, especially DR and DQ, strongly co-occurred. Several of the top co-occurrence clusters appeared to be linked to parvovirus B19, influenza, CMV and Epstein-Barr virus, according to a later analysis. Approximately 18 rarely observed V segments, including chromosome 9 orphons, were excluded from the earlier analysis of almost 600 of the donors because counts were too low. A later genetic analysis associated a missense DCLRE1C variant with V-gene and J-gene trimming of TCR beta chains, and an independent cohort replicated the association. Three of the identified cytomegalovirus-associated TCR beta chains were confirmed in vitro to be specific for cytomegalovirus antigens. A later analysis associated 17,000 or so TCR beta sequences with specific HLA alleles at a false discovery rate of 0.05. Roughly uniform sequencing depth across donors was assumed in presence/absence analyses, although this assumption may not hold. Broadly in line with IMGT annotations, most TCR beta V segments showed up in productive rearrangements about 90% or about 30% of the time in an earlier analysis of roughly 590 of the donors. Across donors, most TCR sequences were observed very rarely, whereas some public TCRs were present in many individuals. CMV serostatus was the only immune exposure information available for the cohort. In a later analysis, HLA-associated TCR beta chains were found to be more clonally expanded and to have lower generation probabilities than equally common non-associated chains. It was suggested by the authors that the approach could potentially be generalized to other disease states and immunological phenotypes. According to a later analysis, most CMV-associated TCR beta chains appeared to be HLA-restricted, and the HLA associations seemed to be driven largely by CMV exposure. In a later analysis, TCR association rates were found to vary across HLA loci, with the most associated TCRs seen for DRB1 alleles and the fewest for HLA-C alleles. A later genetic analysis reported fewer N-insertions in productive TCRs among donors in an Asian-associated ancestry cluster than the roughly 690-donor mean.

The cohort comprised more than 550 healthy bone marrow donors. At the time of sampling, all cohort members were nominally healthy, though unrecorded immune exposures were likely present. The donor tested CMV seropositive, placing the donor among the approximately 290 seropositive members of the cohort. Each donor provided a peripheral blood sample, and peripheral blood mononuclear cells were used for TCR beta sequencing. Genomic DNA was extracted from the blood cell samples with the Qiagen DNeasy Blood Extraction Kit. The sequence was collected from a man aged 30-40 years in good health and CMV-seropositive. The sample taken for sequencing was PBMCs.

The CDR3 region: CSVVWGSNQPQHF. In nucleotide form, the sequence is TGCAGCGTTGTATGGGGCTCGAATCAGCCCCAGCATTTT. This receptor chain uses TRBV29-1 and TRBJ1-5, with a weak D call of TRBD1 (5 bases match). V was cut back by 4 bases and J by 4 bases, leaving a gap of 11 bases between them. The CDR3 sequence holds 13 residues, the cysteine and phenylalanine included. The DNA shown is the 39-base CDR3, in frame from base 1. CDR1 and CDR2 are read off the germline V gene as SQVTM and ANQGSEA.